This TCR beta chain came from a study of neoadjuvant anti-PD-1 for oral cavity cancer. Overall study results and limits: Higher pretreatment Treg/Th17 ratios tracked higher pretreatment blood clonality.

The V gene's germline CDR1 is SGHRS and CDR2 YFSETQ. The CDR3 contains 16 residues. The J segment lost 4 bases and the V segment lost 3 bases, leaving 10 bases of the junction unmatched. Only in-frame clones appear in the TCRdb table, and some are missing; sequencing was by immunoSEQ multiplex PCR. Here the sample spans roughly 23,000 clones, 35% to 50% being singletons. The time point: after neoadjuvant nivolumab, at surgical resection. With respect to this clone: No antigen is known for it.

This TCR was recovered from a person between 40 and 85 years old with oral cavity squamous cell carcinoma. Sample: tumor tissue, taken after nivolumab (anti-PD-1) treatment. V usage is TRBV5-1 and J usage is TRBJ2-1; 7 bases are a match to TRBD2. CDR3 DNA sequence: TGCGCCAGCAGCTGGGGGTCAGCGGGGATTTACAATGAGCAGTTCTTC. Protein sequence: CASSWGSAGIYNEQFF. The full variable domain, rest sourced from reference TRBV5-1 and TRBJ2-1, is KAGVTQTPRYLIKTRGQQVTLSCSPISGHRSVSWYQQTPGQGLQFLFEYFSETQRNKGNFPGRFSGRQFSNSRSEMNVSTLELGDSALYLCASSWGSAGIYNEQFFGPGTRLTVL.